The clone carrying this T cell receptor (beta chain) was observed many times. The antigen is not known. The CDR3 totals 13 residues. V lost 0 bases and J 7 bases, leaving 9 bases between the germline ends. Germline V gene data show CDR1 as SGHTA and CDR2 as FQGNSA. The data derive from a study of regulatory T cells in long-lasting Graves disease. The study's findings and limits: When disease was persistent, TRBV28, TRBJ1-2 and TRBJ2-5 were the favored segments. Because few samples were included, accuracy may have been lower.

Library construction for TCR beta used iRepertoire HTBI primers and Arm-PCR of CDR3 regions. Authors' methods: Across the samples, identification revealed around 65 TRBV and around 13 TRBJ segments. A single record per CDR3 protein comes from TCRdb applying MiXCR to the multiplex PCR reads. The V and J calls were not made by the authors but by TCRdb's processing. Of under 300,000 distinct CDR3 sequences listed, about 19% were seen once; the top ten hold about 15%. The time point was: newly diagnosed GD, antithyroid drugs for less than 3 months. Preparation of the TCR library used RNA extracted from PBMCs. EDTA tubes received about 9.4 milliliters of drawn peripheral blood.

This chain joins TRBV7-2 and TRBJ2-5; D not resolved. Here the sequenced sample was peripheral blood mononuclear cells (PBMCs), taken at new diagnosis, from a patient treated with antithyroid drugs. The clonotype was recovered from a female donor with Graves disease. CDR3 nucleotides: TGTGCCAGCAGCTTAGCGGGCGTGGGGACCCAGTACTTC. Amino acids: CASSLAGVGTQYF.